This T cell receptor beta chain is drawn from a study of tumor and adjacent non-tumor tissue in lung cancer. General observations from the study: Tumor tissue had significantly higher TCR diversity than normal lung. Shorter survival was associated with higher TCR diversity in tumors. In normal lung, the top 100 clones were significantly more dominant than in tumor.

TCRbeta libraries were built with three rounds of nested PCR, modified from ARM-PCR. TCRdb re-analysed the multiplex PCR reads in MiXCR, keeping a single row per CDR3 protein. The data show approximately 100,000 distinct CDR3 sequences, with 65% seen just once and approximately 19% held by the top ten. The CDR3 sequence is 15 residues long. V dropped 2 bases and J dropped 9; count of bases not matched to a gene: 5. Germline values: CDR1 MNHEY, CDR2 SVGAGI. This clonotype was detected many times. Its antigen is still unknown. No cell sorting was done before RNA was extracted from the tissue. The normal lung tissue was taken more than 3 cm from the tumor edge.

The origin of this receptor is a young man with non-small cell lung cancer. Source material: distant non-tumor lung tissue. V is TRBV6-5 and J is TRBJ2-1; 12 bases are a match to TRBD2. The CDR3 reads CASSYASGRVGEQFF. Written as DNA, the CDR3 is TGTGCCAGCAGTTACGCTAGCGGGAGGGTAGGTGAGCAGTTCTTC.